A single sample is the source of the 10 T cell receptor beta chains below, sequenced in a study of molecular identifiers for immune sequencing clone quantification. A single record per CDR3 protein comes from TCRdb applying MiXCR to the PCR reads. This table has some 88,000 distinct CDR3 sequences, 20% to 25% appearing once. Sequencing used naive CD8+ T cells from blood, with Jurkat cell RNA spiked in. Subset reported: FACS-sorted CD8+CD4-CCR7+CD45RA+ naive T cells. These receptors were collected from a human donor in good health. Some libraries in this study had Jurkat cell RNA spiked in.

This clonotype was counted at least ten times. The V and J genes are TRBV28 and TRBJ2-7, with 7 bases lining up with TRBD1. Per germline, CDR1 MDHEN and CDR2 SYDVKM. V dropped 4 bases and J dropped 5; count of bases not matched to a gene: 11. This CDR3 comprises 15 residues. The CDR3 loop is CASSSLRDSLHEQYF. CDR3 bases: TGTGCCAGCAGTTCCCTCAGGGACAGTCTCCACGAGCAGTACTTC.

This clonotype was counted only a few times. The CDR3, as DNA: TGTGCCACCAGTGTCCGGGACTTCAACACCGGGGAGCTGTTTTTT. Translated, it gives CATSVRDFNTGELFF. V is TRBV24-1 and J is TRBJ2-2; possible D gene TRBD2, 6 bases. The length of the CDR3 is 15 residues. Germline CDR1 reads KGHDR; CDR2 reads SFDVKD. V gave up 5 bases and J gave up 2 bases, with 11 bases separating them.

This clonotype was observed at least ten times. The gene calls are TRBV7-6 and TRBJ1-4; the D is unclear. The CDR3 loop spans 14 amino acids. Trimming removed 6 bases from V and 3 bases from J, with 11 bases in between. Per the germline V gene, CDR1 is SGHVS and CDR2 is FNYEAQ. CDR3 sequence reads: CASSLGRANEKLFF. CDR3 bases: TGTGCCAGCAGTCTTGGTAGAGCTAATGAAAAACTGTTTTTT.

As for this clonotype: A much larger clone is a single base away; this may be a read error. The chain uses TRBV7-8 and TRBJ2-3; TRBD2 matches at 13 bases. Germline loops: CDR1 SGHVS, CDR2 FQNEAQ. The CDR3 is made up of 17 amino acids. In nucleotides, the CDR3 is TGTGCCGGCAGCTTAGAATGGGGACTAGCGGGGTCAGATACGCAGTATTTT. Translated: CAGSLEWGLAGSDTQYF.

As regards this clonotype: One end of the junction fails to match germline, which may point to a read error. The chain couples TRBV9 to TRBJ1-2, with 11 bases aligning to TRBD1. The CDR3 has 14 residues. Looked up from germline, CDR1 is SGDLS and CDR2 is YYNGEE. DNA of the CDR3: TGTGCCAGCAGCGTGGGACAGGGGGACTATGACTACACCTTC. Encoded protein: CASSVGQGDYDYTF.

Concerning this clonotype itself: One base away lies a much larger clone, so this may be a sequencing read error. This is likely a read error, given that the CDR3 carries no conserved phenylalanine or tryptophan at its end. Here the CDR3 DNA reads TGCAGCGTTTCCCAGGACAGGGTAGGCGAAAAACTGTTTATT. Amino acid sequence: CSVSQDRVGEKLFI. The chain combines TRBV29-1 with TRBJ1-4, with 8 bases matching TRBD1. Unmatched junction bases numbered 10, after V lost 5 bases and J lost 8 bases. The CDR3 sequence is 14 residues long. CDR1 and CDR2 from the germline V gene are SQVTM and ANQGSEA.

This sequence joins TRBV16 and TRBJ2-7; 7 nucleotides agree with TRBD2. In germline, CDR1 is KGHSY, CDR2 FQNENV. V shed 4 bases and J 7 bases; nucleotides not matched to a gene: 1. The CDR3 totals 11 residues. The CDR3, as DNA: TGTGCCAGCAGCCCGCGGGGGGAGCAGTACTTC. It yields the protein CASSPRGEQYF.

This clonotype was seen many times. The chain joins TRBV10-3 to TRBJ2-7; perhaps TRBD1 as D (6 bases). From germline, CDR1 is ENHRY and CDR2 SYGVKD. V lost 3 bases, J lost 0 bases, and 9 bases lay in between. The CDR3 is 14 residues long. The CDR3 sequence is CAISETGPSYEQYF. The CDR3 nucleotides read TGTGCCATCAGTGAAACAGGGCCCTCCTACGAGCAGTACTTC.

The rearrangement uses TRBV4-3 and TRBJ2-1; 8 bases are a match to TRBD2. The germline V gene has CDR1 LGHNA and CDR2 YSLEER. V lost 5 bases to trimming and J lost 10 bases; unmatched junction nucleotides: 16. The CDR3 is 16 amino acids. CDR3 amino acids: CASSGVSGDYRVEQFF. The CDR3 coding sequence is TGCGCCAGCAGCGGCGTTAGCGGGGATTACAGGGTCGAGCAGTTCTTC.

In its sample, this clonotype was seen many times. This chain links TRBV13 with TRBJ2-7; the D is unclear. Trimming took off 5 bases at V and 7 bases at J, with 15 bases between the two ends. There are 13 residues in the CDR3. Germline V gene data show CDR1 as PRHDT and CDR2 as FYEKMQ (reference sequence). CDR3 nucleotide sequence: TGTGCCAGCAGCCAGACCCGGCGGCGAGAGCAGTACTTC. Translating gives CASSQTRRREQYF.